The 5 T cell receptor beta chains below come from one sample, sequenced in a study of Tregs in tolerant kidney transplant recipients (dated by TCRdb to 2018 to 2020). The sample's time point, from its label and the paper: blood sample drawn before combined kidney and bone marrow transplant. The library was built by means of the immunoSEQ multiplex PCR assay. TCRdb's version of the immuneACCESS table is confined to in-frame rearrangements and falls short of the full clone set. An unresolved V gene accounts for under half of the shortfall where checked; the remainder is of unknown origin. The sample yields over 50,000 clones; approximately 85% were counted once. Around 2.3% of the sample goes to the ten largest clones. Sequencing was performed on Tregs from blood, taken before the transplant. The origin of the receptors is a human donor who received a combined kidney and bone marrow transplant.

V gene TRBV30 combines with J gene TRBJ1-4; D may be TRBD1 (5 bases). The germline CDR1 and CDR2 sequences are GTSNPN and SVGIG (reference sequence). The ends were cut back, 5 bases at V and 6 bases at J, with 13 bases in the middle. The CDR3 has 13 amino acids. CDR3 nucleotides: TGTGCCTGGGGACATATAGGGTATGAAAAACTGTTTTTT. It is translated as CAWGHIGYEKLFF.

The V and J genes are TRBV5-1 and TRBJ2-2; D is unresolved. The CDR3 runs to 14 residues. CDR1 and CDR2 from the germline V gene are SGHRS and YFSETQ. Deletions cut 0 bases from V and 0 bases from J, with 3 bases between. The CDR3 DNA is TGCGCCAGCAGCTTGGTGTCGAACACCGGGGAGCTGTTTTTT. This sequence encodes CASSLVSNTGELFF.

The chain couples TRBV6-1 to TRBJ2-1; no firm D call. Deletions cut 4 bases from V and 6 bases from J, with 10 bases between. The CDR3 extends over 13 amino acids. Germline V lookup: CDR1 MNHNS, CDR2 SASEGT. CDR3 residues: CASSGSVGNEQFF. The CDR3 DNA sequence: TGTGCCAGCAGTGGCTCCGTAGGCAATGAGCAGTTCTTC.

The chain combines TRBV6-5 with TRBJ1-6; unclear D gene. V dropped 5 bases and J dropped 9 bases, with 11 bases sitting between them. Germline V lookup: CDR1 MNHEY, CDR2 SVGAGI. The CDR3 spans 13 residues. The CDR3 DNA sequence: TGTGCCAGCAGTATAGGCAGACTTTCACCCCTCCACTTT. It yields the protein CASSIGRLSPLHF.

The chain combines TRBV4-1 with TRBJ2-1; D is undetermined. V lost 1 base, J lost 2 bases, and 12 bases lay in between. There are 16 residues in the CDR3. Germline V gene data show CDR1 as MGHRA and CDR2 as YSYEKL. The CDR3 DNA reads TGCGCCAGCAGCCAAGCCCGGGCAACTACCTACAATGAGCAGTTCTTC. Amino acids: CASSQARATTYNEQFF.